The T cell receptor beta chain under discussion was sequenced for a study of T cell responses to AZD1222 COVID-19 vaccine. Assay used: immunoSEQ multiplex PCR; TCRdb lists only in-frame clones, some missing. The sample yields roughly 140,000 clones, roughly nine tenths seen once. This clone was found once. Germline V gene data show CDR1 as MDHEN and CDR2 as SYDVKM. The V and J ends lost 6 bases and 13 bases respectively, with 15 bases between them. The CDR3 is 12 amino acids. V usage is TRBV28 and J usage is TRBJ1-4; a possible D gene is TRBD1 (5 bases). The clonotype originates from an adult who received the AZD1222 COVID-19 vaccine. This material consisted of peripheral blood, taken 28 days after the second AZD1222 dose. CDR3 DNA sequence: TGTGCCAGCAGCCTCGGGACCGCACGACTGTTTTTT. Amino acid sequence: CASSLGTARLFF.